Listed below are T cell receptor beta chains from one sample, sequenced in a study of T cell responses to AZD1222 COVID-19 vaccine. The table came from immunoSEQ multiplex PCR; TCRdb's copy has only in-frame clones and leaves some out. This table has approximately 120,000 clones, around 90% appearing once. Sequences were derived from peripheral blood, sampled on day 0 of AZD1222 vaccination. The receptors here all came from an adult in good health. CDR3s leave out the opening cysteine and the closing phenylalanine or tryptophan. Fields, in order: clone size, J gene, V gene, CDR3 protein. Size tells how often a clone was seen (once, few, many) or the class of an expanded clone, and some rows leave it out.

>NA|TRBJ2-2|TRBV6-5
ASSYSGGVGTGELF
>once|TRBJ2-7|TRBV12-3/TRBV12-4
ASSVRGEQY
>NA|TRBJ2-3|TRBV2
ASSEDTDTQY
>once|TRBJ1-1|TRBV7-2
ASSPDRSNTEAF
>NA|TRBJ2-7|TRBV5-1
ASSSGTAGHPNEQY
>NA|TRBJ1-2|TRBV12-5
ASGLVLWGVQGNYGYT
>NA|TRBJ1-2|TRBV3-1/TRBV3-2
ASSRNVGAHGYT
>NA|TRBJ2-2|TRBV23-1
ASSPTRGLAGATTGELF
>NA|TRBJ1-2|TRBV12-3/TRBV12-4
AISGQDLYGYT
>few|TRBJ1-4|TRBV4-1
ASSQGLDFVGEKLF
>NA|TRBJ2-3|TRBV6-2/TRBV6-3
ASSSPGTSGGATDTQY
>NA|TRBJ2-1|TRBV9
ASSVDGGYNEQF
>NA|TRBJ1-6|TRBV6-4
ASSDFSYNSPLH
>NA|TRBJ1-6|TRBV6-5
ASSLGGNNSPLH
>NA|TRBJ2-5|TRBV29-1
SVEADTQETQY
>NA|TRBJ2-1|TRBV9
ASSVGGSHNEQF
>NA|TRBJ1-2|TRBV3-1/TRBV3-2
ASSQEGARVNGYT
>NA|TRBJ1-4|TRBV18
ASSASTGMDEKLF
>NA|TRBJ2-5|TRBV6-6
ATGETQY
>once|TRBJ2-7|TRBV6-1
ASSEGGQGRDEQY
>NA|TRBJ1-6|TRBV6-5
ASSYFGQTYNSPLH
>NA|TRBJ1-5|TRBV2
ASSEQGRNQPQH
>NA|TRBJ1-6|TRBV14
ASSIGQNNSPLH
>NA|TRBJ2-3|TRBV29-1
SVSVAGLKADTQY
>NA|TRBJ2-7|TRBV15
ATQQLGLMVDYEQY
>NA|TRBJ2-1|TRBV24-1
ATSDEISGYNEQF
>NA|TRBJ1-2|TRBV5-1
ASSLGGKGYT
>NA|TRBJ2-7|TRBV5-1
ASSILAGSSYEQY
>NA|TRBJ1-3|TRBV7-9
ASSLERYSGNTIY
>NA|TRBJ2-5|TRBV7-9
ASSLGLAGAETQY
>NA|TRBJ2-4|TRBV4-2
ASSQDWSGGVNIQY
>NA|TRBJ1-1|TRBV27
ASSSGTVNTEAF
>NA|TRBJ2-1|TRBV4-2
ASSPYGQPEQF
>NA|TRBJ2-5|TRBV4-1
ASSQDTGSQETQY
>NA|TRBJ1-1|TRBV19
ASSIGQGAGSAEAF
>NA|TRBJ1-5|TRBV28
ASSLARQPQH
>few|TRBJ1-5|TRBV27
ASRFQGQGNQPQH
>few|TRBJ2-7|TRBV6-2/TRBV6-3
ASSYGGGAAYEQY
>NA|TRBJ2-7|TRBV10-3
AIRTDPSYEQY
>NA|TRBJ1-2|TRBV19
ASSARDSGFGGYT
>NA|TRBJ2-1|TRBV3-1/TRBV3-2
ASSAPGLAGRGIKYNEQF
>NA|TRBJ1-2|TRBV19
ASSSRAFFVGGYT
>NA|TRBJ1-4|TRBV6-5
ASRSLGKLF
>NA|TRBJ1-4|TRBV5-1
ASSTRTPTNEKLF
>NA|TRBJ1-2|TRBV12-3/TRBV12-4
ASSFHYGYT
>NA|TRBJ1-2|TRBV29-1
SGDWGYGYT
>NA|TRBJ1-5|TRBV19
ASRQGTQPQH
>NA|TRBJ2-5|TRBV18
ASSPRTEETQY